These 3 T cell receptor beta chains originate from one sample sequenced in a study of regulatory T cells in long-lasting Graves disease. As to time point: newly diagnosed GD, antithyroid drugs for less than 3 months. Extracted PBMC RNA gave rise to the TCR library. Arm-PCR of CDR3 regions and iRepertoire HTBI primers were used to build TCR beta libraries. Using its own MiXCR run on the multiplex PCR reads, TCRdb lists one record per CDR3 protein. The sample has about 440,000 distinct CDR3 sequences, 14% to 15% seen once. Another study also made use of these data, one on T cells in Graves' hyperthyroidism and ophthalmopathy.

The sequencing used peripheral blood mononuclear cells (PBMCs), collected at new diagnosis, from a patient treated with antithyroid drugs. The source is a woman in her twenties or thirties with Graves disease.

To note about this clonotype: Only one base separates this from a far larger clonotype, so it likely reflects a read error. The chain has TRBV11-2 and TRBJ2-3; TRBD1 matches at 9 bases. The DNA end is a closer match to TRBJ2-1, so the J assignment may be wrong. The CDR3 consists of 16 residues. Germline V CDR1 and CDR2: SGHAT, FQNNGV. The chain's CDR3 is CASRNRDRVHSYEQFF. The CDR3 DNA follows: TGTGCCAGCAGAAACCGGGACAGGGTCCACTCCTACGAGCAGTTCTTC.

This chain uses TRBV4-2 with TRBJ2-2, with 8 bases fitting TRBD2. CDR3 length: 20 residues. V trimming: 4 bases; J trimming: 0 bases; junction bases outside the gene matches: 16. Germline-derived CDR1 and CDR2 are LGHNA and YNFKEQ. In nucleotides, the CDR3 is TGTGCCAGCAGCCCATTAACCACGGCGGGAGGATCTGCGAACACCGGGGAGCTGTTTTTT. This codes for CASSPLTTAGGSANTGELFF.

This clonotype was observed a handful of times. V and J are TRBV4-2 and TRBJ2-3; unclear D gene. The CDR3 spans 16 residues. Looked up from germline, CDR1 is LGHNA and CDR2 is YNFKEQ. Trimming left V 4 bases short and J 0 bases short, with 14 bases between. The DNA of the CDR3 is TGTGCCAGCAGCCCCCTGCGGAGCCCCAGCACAGATACGCAGTATTTT. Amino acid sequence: CASSPLRSPSTDTQYF.